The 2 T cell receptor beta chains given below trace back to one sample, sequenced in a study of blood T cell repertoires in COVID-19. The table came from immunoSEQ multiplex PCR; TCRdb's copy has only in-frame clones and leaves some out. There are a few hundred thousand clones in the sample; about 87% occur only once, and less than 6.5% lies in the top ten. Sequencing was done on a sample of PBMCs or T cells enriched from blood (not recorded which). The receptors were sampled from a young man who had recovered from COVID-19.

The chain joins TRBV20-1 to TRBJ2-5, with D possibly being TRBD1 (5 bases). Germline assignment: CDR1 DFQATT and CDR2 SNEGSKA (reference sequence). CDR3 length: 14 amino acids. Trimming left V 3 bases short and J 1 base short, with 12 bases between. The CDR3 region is CSASTGAFQETQYF. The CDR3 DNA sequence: TGCAGTGCTAGTACTGGGGCGTTCCAAGAGACCCAGTACTTC.

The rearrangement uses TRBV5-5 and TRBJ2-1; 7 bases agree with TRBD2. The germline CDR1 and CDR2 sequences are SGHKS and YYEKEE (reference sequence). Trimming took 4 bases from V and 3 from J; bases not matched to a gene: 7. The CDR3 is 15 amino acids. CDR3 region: CASSLVAGLYNEQFF. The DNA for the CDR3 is TGTGCCAGCAGCCTAGTAGCGGGCCTCTACAATGAGCAGTTCTTC.